The 7 T cell receptor beta chains below were found in one sample sequenced in a study of OX40 agonist ivuxolimab in advanced cancers. TCRdb keeps only in-frame clones here, not all; method: immunoSEQ multiplex PCR. Here the sample spans roughly 25,000 clones, approximately 90% being singletons. Source: CD4+ or CD8+ T cells sorted from blood, taken in a trial of the OX40 agonist ivuxolimab. The receptors originated from an adult with an advanced solid tumor such as melanoma, head and neck, liver or kidney cancer.

This clone has just one count. The CDR3 nucleotides are TGTGCCAGCAGGTCGGCGGGGTCCTTCTACGAGCAGTACTTC. Amino acid sequence: CASRSAGSFYEQYF. The chain combines TRBV27 with TRBJ2-7; TRBD2 is a possible D gene (6 bases). V was shortened by 6 bases and J by 3 bases, with 15 bases between the two germline ends. The CDR3 spans 14 residues. Per germline, CDR1 MNHEY and CDR2 SMNVEV (reference sequence).

The chain is built from TRBV4-1 and TRBJ2-7; TRBD2 matches 12 bases. V was clipped by 3 bases and J by 5 bases; unmatched bases: 5. The CDR3 extends over 15 amino acids. CDR1 and CDR2 from the germline V gene are MGHRA and YSYEKL. CDR3 coding DNA: TGCGCCAGCAGCCAGATTTGGACTAGCGGGAACGAGCAGTACTTC. Its protein product is CASSQIWTSGNEQYF.

The chain employs TRBV11-2 and TRBJ1-2, with D unresolved. The CDR3 covers 14 residues. The V end lost 5 bases, the J end lost 8 bases, and 18 bases lay between the germline ends. CDR1 and CDR2 from the germline V gene are SGHAT and FQNNGV. CDR3 residues: CASSLAAGLTGYTF. The DNA of the CDR3 is TGTGCCAGCAGCCTCGCGGCAGGCCTTACGGGCTACACCTTC.

The chain carries TRBV29-1 and TRBJ1-2; no reliable D call. This CDR3 is 13 amino acids long. V was pared by 2 bases and J by 4 bases, with 11 bases between. Germline CDR1 reads SQVTM; CDR2 reads ANQGSEA. The CDR3, as DNA: TGCAGCGTTGAACCACCGGGCCCCTATGGCTACACCTTC. Its protein is CSVEPPGPYGYTF. The variable domain in full, completed from reference TRBV29-1 and TRBJ1-2, reads SAVISQKPSRDICQRGTSLTIQCQVDSQVTMMFWYRQQPGQSLTLIATANQGSEATYESGFVIDKFPISRPNLTFSTLTVSNMSPEDSSIYLCSVEPPGPYGYTFGSGTRLTVV.

The chain recombines TRBV6-4 with TRBJ2-5, with TRBD1 as a possible D gene (5 bases). In germline, CDR1 is MRHNA, CDR2 SNTAGT. Trimming removed 4 bases from V and 5 bases from J, with 14 bases in between. The length of the CDR3 is 14 residues. CDR3 nucleotide sequence: TGTGCCAGCAGTGCTTCAGGGTTGGAGGAGACCCAGTACTTC. Encoded protein: CASSASGLEETQYF.

The gene calls are TRBV4-2 and TRBJ1-1; 7 bases match TRBD1. Germline V CDR1 and CDR2: LGHNA, YNFKEQ. V was pared by 2 bases and J by 0 bases, with 9 bases of the junction left unmatched. This CDR3 has 17 residues. The CDR3 reads CASSQMKVQGVNTEAFF. In DNA, the CDR3 is TGTGCCAGCAGCCAAATGAAGGTTCAGGGGGTGAACACTGAAGCTTTCTTT.

As to this clone: In the same sample, other DNA sequences code for this CDR3. The rearrangement joins TRBV19 to TRBJ2-6; TRBD2 might be the D (6 bases). The CDR3 runs to 16 residues. Germline CDR1 and CDR2: LNHDA and SQIVND (reference sequence). Trimming pared 3 bases from V and 0 bases from J, leaving 9 bases between. CDR3 DNA: TGTGCCAGTAGTATTGGGGGGAGCTCTGGGGCCAACGTCCTGACTTTC. Translated: CASSIGGSSGANVLTF.